This T cell receptor (beta chain) derives from a study of T cells after yellow fever vaccination (dated by TCRdb to between 2018 and 2021). In terms of the full investigation: Libraries from fractions with low cell numbers were prepared with the SMART-Seq v4 Ultra Low Input RNA kit. To follow T-cell clones before and after both primary and booster YFV17D yellow fever vaccination, bulk TCR alpha and beta repertoires underwent longitudinal sequencing. Two healthy male donors, one aged 18 to 30 and one aged 30 to 40 years, made up the cohort. Blood was collected at multiple timepoints before and after primary and secondary immunization, and bulk PBMC replicates and cell subsets were isolated. Overall study outcomes, separate from this receptor: Computational filtering was required because FACS-sorted repertoires could contain abundant contaminating clonotypes from the bulk population. After the booster, most clones that had expanded after primary vaccination were detected again (approximately 96% of CD4 and 70% to 90% of CD8), suggesting broad maintenance of memory. The secondary T-cell response was found to be weaker but faster than the primary response, with a peak reached on day 5 rather than on day 15. A small share of clonotypes occurred in both CD4 and CD8 compartments, likely arising from convergent recombination. Only a couple of donors were included in the study, so the extent to which the findings can be generalized is limited.

The sequencer listed for this sample is Illumina NovaSeq 6000. TCR cDNA was made using 5'RACE template switching, a step that added a universal primer site and unique molecular identifiers. Priming of cDNA synthesis was performed from both the TCR alpha and TCR beta constant segments. Library amplification involved two PCR steps, and the second step added sample barcodes and sequencing adapters. Libraries were sequenced on Illumina HiSeq 2500 (2x100 bp) or NovaSeq (2x150 bp). The original methods were these. Reads were demultiplexed and collapsed into UMI consensus sequences with MIGEC, and V(D)J alignment was performed with MiXCR. Vaccine-responding clonotypes were identified with edgeR using replicate PBMC samples, with FDR below 0.01 and a log2 fold change above 5 up to day 15 being required. Each bulk clonotype was labeled CD4 or CD8 based on which sequenced repertoire, CD4 or CD8, contained the clonotype at higher abundance. Using fastp trimming at Q25 and MiXCR clonotype assembly, TCRdb reanalyzed the public sequencing data and kept in-frame beta chains. Rows are unified per CDR3 protein, each entry keeping the most common DNA and genes. The V and J calls and clone size are TCRdb's, not the authors'. For this sample the table gives some 400,000 distinct CDR3 sequences, of which around a sixth were detected only once. The ten biggest clones cover over 15% of the sample.

Trimming takes 1 base from V and 13 bases from J, and the germline ends sit 11 bases apart. CDR3 length: 12 amino acids, cysteine to phenylalanine. The CDR3 DNA has 36 bases and is translated from base 1. The germline V gene (reference sequence) yields LGHDT for CDR1 and YNNKEL for CDR2. The sample's treatment or condition, from its label and the paper: live attenuated yellow fever vaccine strain. At each blood-draw timepoint, two biological replicates of bulk PBMCs were obtained. PBMCs were isolated from peripheral blood using a standard Ficoll-Paque protocol. TriZol was used to extract RNA from bulk PBMCs, CD4 and CD8 fractions, and dextramer-positive and dextramer-negative fractions. This clonotype has just one count. What antigen it recognizes has not been identified. No base-level quality is on record; no much larger clone is a single base apart. One read alone makes for weak evidence.

Source: PBMCs, taken before the yellow fever booster vaccination. The receptor comes from a young man who received the YFV17D yellow fever vaccine. The chain joins TRBV3-1 to TRBJ2-4; TRBD2 could be the D gene, as 6 bases match. Here is the DNA: TGTGCCAGCAGCCAAGCTGGAGGGATGCAGTACTTC. Translated, this is CASSQAGGMQYF. When the CDR3 is completed using the reference TRBV3-1 and TRBJ2-4 genes on either side, the full variable domain is DTAVSQTPKYLVTQMGNDKSIKCEQNLGHDTMYWYKQDSKKFLKIMFSYNNKELIINETVPNRFSPKSPDKAHLNLHINSLELGDSAVYFCASSQAGGMQYFGAGTRLSVL.